This T cell receptor (beta chain) was recorded in a study of T cells in Graves' hyperthyroidism and ophthalmopathy. Hyperthyroidism of Graves' type that showed no ophthalmopathy progression within 18 months was stable. CDR3 length: 13 amino acids. CDR1 and CDR2 from the germline V gene are LGHNA and YNFKEQ. The V and J ends lost 2 bases and 2 bases respectively, with 6 bases between them. This clonotype was observed at least ten times. It was RNA transcripts that yielded the amplified TCR beta CDR3 regions. A first-round RT-PCR of the TCR CDR3 used the HTBI primer set. TCRdb re-derived calls from the multiplex PCR reads in MiXCR, one entry per CDR3 protein. The sample holds about 580,000 distinct CDR3 sequences, more than 45% seen once.

This TCR was sampled from a woman younger than 35 with Graves' hyperthyroidism. The chain links TRBV4-2 to TRBJ1-1; D call uncertain. Sequenced: peripheral blood or thyroid tissue (not recorded which). The CDR3 nucleotides are TGTGCCAGCAGCCAAAGGTCAAACACTGAAGCTTTCTTT. It yields the protein CASSQRSNTEAFF.